This TCR beta chain was recovered during a study of T cell changes during pregnancy in multiple sclerosis. The table came from immunoSEQ multiplex PCR; TCRdb's copy has only in-frame clones and leaves some out. The sample includes tens of thousands of clones, roughly 93% of them seen just once. The CDR3 is made up of 13 amino acids. Trimming stripped 0 bases from V and 6 bases from J, with 9 bases between. CDR1 is SGHRS and CDR2 is YFSETQ in the germline V gene. The genes are TRBV5-1 and TRBJ1-1; no definite D call. Here the sequenced sample was peripheral blood, taken in the second trimester of pregnancy. The receptor's source is a female donor with multiple sclerosis, enrolled in a pregnancy study. The CDR3 DNA reads as TGCGCCAGCAGCTTGGCCGGGATCGCTGAAGCTTTCTTT. This gives the protein CASSLAGIAEAFF.